This TCR beta chain was captured by sequencing in a study of OX40 agonist ivuxolimab in advanced cancers. Study-wide results and caveats: Nonresponders included some who also had low normalized T-cell clonal expansion. Blood T cells, both CD4+ and CD8+, expanded clonally by week 6 at 0.1 to 3.0 mg/kg.

On this clone: Its antigen is not identified.

Trimming took 3 bases from V and 4 from J, leaving 12 bases between them. In germline, CDR1 is SGHAT, CDR2 FQNNGV. The CDR3 spans 15 residues. The repertoire was sequenced with immunoSEQ multiplex PCR; TCRdb's copy has only in-frame clones and lacks some. The sample records about 31,000 clones, 65% to 90% being singletons. The TCR comes from an adult with an advanced solid tumor such as melanoma, head and neck, liver or kidney cancer. The chain combines TRBV11-2 with TRBJ1-4, with D possibly matching TRBD1 (6 bases). The specimen comprised CD4+ or CD8+ T cells sorted from blood, sampled in a trial of the OX40 agonist ivuxolimab. CDR3 sequence reads: CASSFLTGINEKLFF. For the CDR3, the DNA is TGTGCCAGCAGCTTTCTAACAGGGATTAATGAAAAACTGTTTTTT.